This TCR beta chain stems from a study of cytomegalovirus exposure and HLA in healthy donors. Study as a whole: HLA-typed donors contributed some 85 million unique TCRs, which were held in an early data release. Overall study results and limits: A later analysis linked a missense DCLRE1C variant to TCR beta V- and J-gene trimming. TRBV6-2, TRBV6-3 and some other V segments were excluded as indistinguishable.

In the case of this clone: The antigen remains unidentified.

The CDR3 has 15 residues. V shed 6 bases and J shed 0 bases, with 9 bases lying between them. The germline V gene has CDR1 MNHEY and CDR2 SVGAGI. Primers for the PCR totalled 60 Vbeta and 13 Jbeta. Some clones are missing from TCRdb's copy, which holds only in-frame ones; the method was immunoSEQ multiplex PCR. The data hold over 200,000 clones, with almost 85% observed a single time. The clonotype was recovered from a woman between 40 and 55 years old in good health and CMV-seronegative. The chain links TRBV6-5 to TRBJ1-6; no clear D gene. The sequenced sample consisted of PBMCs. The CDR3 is CASSQDNSYNSPLHF. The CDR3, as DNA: TGTGCCAGCAGCCAAGACAACTCCTATAATTCACCCCTCCACTTT.